The TCR beta chain described here comes from a study of blood T cell repertoires in COVID-19. Study-level information: In each case, the material was cDNA or gDNA derived from T cells, B-cell-depleted T cells, or PBMCs.

The CDR3 totals 15 residues. Germline values: CDR1 MNHEY, CDR2 SVGAGI. V was cut by 7 bases and J by 2 bases, with 15 bases left in between. Original methodology: Estimated nucleated cell counts came from reference gene primer amplification. TCRdb's copy holds only in-frame clones and misses some; the assay was immunoSEQ multiplex PCR. The V and J calls and clone size are taken from that table; D and trimming were inferred from the DNA. Of some 33,000 clones in the sample, about 90% were seen once. The sample comprised peripheral blood. The source of this sequence is a man in his 60s with acute or convalescent COVID-19. This sequence joins TRBV6-5 and TRBJ1-5; no definite D call. The CDR3 loop reads CASTPGRGGNQPQHF. CDR3 in DNA: TGTGCCAGCACCCCCGGCCGCGGGGGCAATCAGCCCCAGCATTTT.